The 13 T cell receptor beta chains given below trace back to one sample, sequenced in a study of long-term antiretroviral therapy in people with HIV. The libraries were made with immunoSEQ v3.0 at survey level. Sequenced by immunoSEQ multiplex PCR; TCRdb stores in-frame clones only, minus some. Of about 20,000 clones in the sample, approximately 73% were seen once. The specimen was unsorted PBMCs, collected 2.5 years before starting antiretroviral therapy. The receptors derive from a woman in her forties or fifties with HIV.

Only one count was recorded for this clone. J is TRBJ1-2 and V is TRBV11-2, with D perhaps TRBD1 (5 bases). Germline CDR1 and CDR2: SGHAT and FQNNGV. Deletions cut 7 bases from V and 0 bases from J, with 12 bases between. The length of the CDR3 is 14 residues. DNA for the CDR3: TGTGCCAGCACGGACCAGGGAACTAACTATGGCTACACCTTC. Translated: CASTDQGTNYGYTF.

The V gene is TRBV6-1, the J gene TRBJ2-2; possibly TRBD2 for D (5 bases). Germline-derived CDR1 and CDR2 are MNHNS and SASEGT. CDR3 length: 15 amino acids. V was shortened by 2 bases and J by 5 bases, with 12 bases between the two germline ends. CDR3 residues: CASSESLVGTGELFF. Here the CDR3 DNA reads TGTGCCAGCAGTGAATCACTAGTGGGGACCGGGGAGCTGTTTTTT.

This clone was recorded only once. The rearrangement links TRBV4-2 to TRBJ2-1; unclear D gene. There are 15 residues in the CDR3. Trimming cost V 3 bases and J 0 bases, with 9 bases left between them. Germline CDR1 reads LGHNA; CDR2 reads YNFKEQ. The chain's CDR3 is CASSHGVSSYNEQFF. The CDR3 nucleotides are TGTGCCAGCAGCCATGGGGTTAGCTCCTACAATGAGCAGTTCTTC.

By share of the sample, this clone is medium-sized. This chain links TRBV30 with TRBJ2-4, with 8 bases aligning to TRBD1. Unmatched junction bases numbered 10, after V lost 2 bases and J lost 4 bases. CDR3 length equals 16 residues. Germline V gene data show CDR1 as GTSNPN and CDR2 as SVGIG (reference sequence). CDR3 sequence: CAWSLIGTGDKNIQYF. CDR3 coding DNA: TGTGCCTGGAGTTTAATTGGGACAGGTGATAAAAACATTCAGTACTTC.

The V and J genes are TRBV7-6 and TRBJ2-3; tentatively, D is TRBD1 (6 bases). In germline, CDR1 is SGHVS, CDR2 FNYEAQ. This CDR3 spans 17 amino acids. Deletions cut 3 bases from V and 1 base from J, with 17 bases between. The CDR3 DNA is TGTGCCAGCAGCTTTATATTCCCAGGGGATCGCACAGATACGCAGTATTTT. Translation: CASSFIFPGDRTDTQYF.

This rearrangement joins TRBV19 to TRBJ1-5, with no clear D. V was trimmed by 4 bases and J by 3 bases, leaving 16 bases between them. This CDR3 region has 16 residues. The germline gives CDR1 LNHDA, CDR2 SQIVND (reference sequence). CDR3 sequence (DNA): TGTGCCAGTAGTAGCAAGCTACGGATTACCAATCAGCCCCAGCATTTT. This translates into CASSSKLRITNQPQHF.

The chain has TRBV6-1 and TRBJ2-2; 7 bases match TRBD2. Losses at the gene ends were 5 bases for V and 3 bases for J; bases not matched to a gene: 3. The CDR3 is 14 amino acids. The germline V gene has CDR1 MNHNS and CDR2 SASEGT. The chain's CDR3 is CASSWAGDTGELFF. CDR3 nucleotides: TGTGCCAGCAGTTGGGCGGGGGACACCGGGGAGCTGTTTTTT.

V usage is TRBV4-1 and J usage is TRBJ2-1, with D maybe TRBD2 (6 bases). V was shortened by 6 bases and J by 8 bases, with 20 bases between the two germline ends. Germline V lookup: CDR1 MGHRA, CDR2 YSYEKL. The CDR3 is 15 residues long. For the CDR3, the DNA is TGCGCCAGCAGTATACGGGGCGGGGTAGGGGATGAGCAGTTCTTC. Its translation: CASSIRGGVGDEQFF.

The chain has TRBV27 and TRBJ2-7; perhaps D is TRBD1 or TRBD2 (5 bases each). Germline V gene sequence: CDR1 MNHEY, CDR2 SMNVEV (reference sequence). The length of the CDR3 is 17 residues. Trimming shortened V by 3 bases and J by 0 bases, and 18 bases separated the two germline ends. This CDR3 reads CASSFLALGAPSYEQYF. The CDR3 region has the DNA TGTGCCAGCAGTTTTCTCGCCCTCGGGGCCCCCTCCTACGAGCAGTACTTC.

This clone came up once. The DNA for the CDR3 is TGTGCCAGCAGCCAAGTTAGGGGCCTGCCCCGGGGCTACACCTTC. Its translation is CASSQVRGLPRGYTF. The chain carries TRBV14 and TRBJ1-2; the D gene is possibly TRBD1 (5 bases). The CDR3 totals 15 residues. V was trimmed by 1 base and J by 8 bases, leaving 17 bases between them. Germline-derived CDR1 and CDR2 are SGHDN and FVKESK. Based on the CDR3 plus reference TRBV14 and TRBJ1-2, the full variable domain is EAGVTQFPSHSVIEKGQTVTLRCDPISGHDNLYWYRRVMGKEIKFLLHFVKESKQDESGMPNNRFLAERTGGTYSTLKVQPAELEDSGVYFCASSQVRGLPRGYTFGSGTRLTVV.

The chain couples TRBV9 to TRBJ1-2, with 12 bases aligning to TRBD1. J was trimmed by 3 bases and V by 4 bases; bases with no gene match: 4. Germline V gene data show CDR1 as SGDLS and CDR2 as YYNGEE. The CDR3 extends over 15 amino acids. The CDR3 DNA is TGTGCCAGCAGCCCCGGGACAGGGGGCTACTATGGCTACACCTTC. Its protein is CASSPGTGGYYGYTF.

This clone has a handful of counts. V gene TRBV5-1 combines with J gene TRBJ1-5; 9 nucleotides line up with TRBD1. The CDR3 covers 18 residues. CDR1 and CDR2 from the germline V gene are SGHRS and YFSETQ. J gave up 1 base and V 4 bases, and 12 bases lay outside the gene matches. CDR3 nucleotides: TGCGCCAGCAGCCCAGGGCCCATGACAGGGGGGAGCAATCAGCCCCAGCATTTT. Amino acid sequence: CASSPGPMTGGSNQPQHF.

This chain's CDR3 is CASSFWVNTEAFF. The CDR3 DNA reads TGCGCCAGCAGCTTTTGGGTGAACACTGAAGCTTTCTTT. The chain combines TRBV5-1 with TRBJ1-1; unclear D gene. Germline V gene data show CDR1 as SGHRS and CDR2 as YFSETQ. The CDR3 covers 13 residues. V was clipped by 2 bases and J by 0 bases, with 5 bases between them.